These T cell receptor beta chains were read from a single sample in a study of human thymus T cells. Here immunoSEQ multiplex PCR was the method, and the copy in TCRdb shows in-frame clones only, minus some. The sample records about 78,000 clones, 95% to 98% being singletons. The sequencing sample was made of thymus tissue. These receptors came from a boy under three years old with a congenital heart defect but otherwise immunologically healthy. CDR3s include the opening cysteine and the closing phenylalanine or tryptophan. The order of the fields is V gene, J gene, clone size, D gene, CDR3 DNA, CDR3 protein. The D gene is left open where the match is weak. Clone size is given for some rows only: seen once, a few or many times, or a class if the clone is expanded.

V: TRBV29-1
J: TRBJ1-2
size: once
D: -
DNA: TGCAGCGTTGAATCGGCGGTGTCGCCGGGAGGCTACACCTTC
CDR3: CSVESAVSPGGYTF

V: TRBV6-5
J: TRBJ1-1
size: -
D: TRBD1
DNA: TGTGCCAGCAGTTCCGGGACAGACACTGAAGCTTTCTTT
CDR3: CASSSGTDTEAFF

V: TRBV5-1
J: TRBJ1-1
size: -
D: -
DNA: TGCGCCAGCAGCCCCAGACCACCCAGAGGTGAAGCTTTCTTT
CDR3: CASSPRPPRGEAFF

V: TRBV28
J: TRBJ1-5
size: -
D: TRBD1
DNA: TGTGCCAGCAGTGGGACAGCGATTAGCAATCAGCCCCAGCATTTT
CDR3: CASSGTAISNQPQHF

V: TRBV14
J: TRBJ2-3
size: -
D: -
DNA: TGTGCCAGCAGCCAAGTTGTACTTTCCACAGATACGCAGTATTTT
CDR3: CASSQVVLSTDTQYF

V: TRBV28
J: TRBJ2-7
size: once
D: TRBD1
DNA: TGTGCCAGCAGTCTGGGAAGGACAGGAAACAACGAGCAGTACTTC
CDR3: CASSLGRTGNNEQYF

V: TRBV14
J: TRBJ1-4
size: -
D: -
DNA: TGTGCCAGCAGCCAAGATAAGGAGTGCCCCTTTGAAAAACTGTTTTTT
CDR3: CASSQDKECPFEKLFF

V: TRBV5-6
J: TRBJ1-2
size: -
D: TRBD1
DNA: TGTGCCAGCAGCTTGGAGGGAGGGGGCTACGGCTACACCTTC
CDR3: CASSLEGGGYGYTF

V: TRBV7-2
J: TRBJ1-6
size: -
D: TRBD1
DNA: TGTGCCAGCAGCTTATCAAATCACCGGGACAGGGATAATTCACCCCTCCACTTT
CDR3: CASSLSNHRDRDNSPLHF

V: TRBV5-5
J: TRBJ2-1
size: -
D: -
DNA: TGTGCCAGCAGTTTTAACCGGGATCACAATGAGCAGTTCTTC
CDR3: CASSFNRDHNEQFF

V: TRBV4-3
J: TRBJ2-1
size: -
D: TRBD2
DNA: TGCGCCAGCAGCCAAGATCCCATGGCTAGCGGGGCCGGATACAATGAGCAGTTCTTC
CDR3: CASSQDPMASGAGYNEQFF

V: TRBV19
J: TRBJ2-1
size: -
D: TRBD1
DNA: TGTGCCAGTAGGGCGACCGGGACAGGGGAGAATGAGCAGTTCTTC
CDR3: CASRATGTGENEQFF

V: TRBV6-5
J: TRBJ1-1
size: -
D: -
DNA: TGTGCCAGCAGTTGTTGGACCAACACTGAAGCTTTCTTT
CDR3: CASSCWTNTEAFF

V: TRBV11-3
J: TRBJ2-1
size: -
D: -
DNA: TGTGCCAGCAGCCCAAGACAGAGCTCCTACAATGAGCAGTTCTTC
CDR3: CASSPRQSSYNEQFF

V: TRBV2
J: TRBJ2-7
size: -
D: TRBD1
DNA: TGTGCCAGCAGGCCGACAGGGGGCTACGAGCAGTACTTC
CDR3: CASRPTGGYEQYF

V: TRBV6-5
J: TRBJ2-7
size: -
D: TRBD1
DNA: TGTGCCAGCAGTTACTCGAGTCGGGACAGGGTGGTTCAGCAGTACTTC
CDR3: CASSYSSRDRVVQQYF

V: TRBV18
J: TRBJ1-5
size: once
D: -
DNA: TGTGCCAGCTCGCAGTACCCACAGGGAAGTAATCAGCCCCAGCATTTT
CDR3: CASSQYPQGSNQPQHF

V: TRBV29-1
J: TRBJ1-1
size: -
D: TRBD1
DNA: TGCAGCGTTGTGGACGCCGGGACAGGGGACACTGAAGCTTTCTTT
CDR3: CSVVDAGTGDTEAFF

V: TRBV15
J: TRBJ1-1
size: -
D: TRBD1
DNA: TGTGCCACCAGCCCACGACAGGGAAGAGCTGTAGTGAACACTGAAGCTTTCTTT
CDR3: CATSPRQGRAVVNTEAFF

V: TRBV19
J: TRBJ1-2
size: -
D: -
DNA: TGTGCCAGTAGGATTACAGGGAGGGACTATGGCTACACCTTC
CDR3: CASRITGRDYGYTF

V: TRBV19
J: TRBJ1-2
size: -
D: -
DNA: TGTGCCAGTCGCACCCGGGACACCGACTATGGCTACACCTTC
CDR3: CASRTRDTDYGYTF

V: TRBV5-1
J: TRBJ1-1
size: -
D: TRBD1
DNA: TGCGCCAGCAGCCCATACAGGGGGCGCGAGAACACTGAAGCTTTCTTT
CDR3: CASSPYRGRENTEAFF

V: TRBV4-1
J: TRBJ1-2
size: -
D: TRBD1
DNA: TGCGCCAGCAGCCATAGGGGGGACAGGGCGTATGGCTACACCTTC
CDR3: CASSHRGDRAYGYTF